Sequencing of this T cell receptor beta chain was carried out in a study of blood T cells in healthy people across ages. Study information: The capture of about one barcoded beta molecule per two T cells was achieved by template switching.

For the second PCR, which ran for about 6 to 11 cycles, a sample-barcoded 5' primer and a J-beta primer mix were used. TCRdb called the 5' RACE reads again in MiXCR, with one record for every CDR3 protein. The table has 850,000 to 1,000,000 distinct CDR3 sequences, about 53% seen once; the top ten hold 20% to 25%. CDR3 size: 18 residues. In germline, CDR1 is KGHDR, CDR2 SFDVKD. V trimming: 4 bases; J trimming: 5 bases; junction bases outside the gene matches: 15. Sequenced material: blood. The chain joins TRBV24-1 to TRBJ2-2; 7 bases are a match to TRBD2. This receptor was identified in a woman aged 55-69 years in good health. For the CDR3, the DNA is TGTGCCACCAGTGAGGTCGGTGGGAACCACGGGAGGACCGGGGAGCTGTTTTTT. Translating it yields CATSEVGGNHGRTGELFF.